This TCR beta chain was profiled in a study of blood T cell repertoires in COVID-19. About the research overall: Samples of COVID-19 (acute and convalescent) were obtained from the United States, Italy and Spain. Nucleic acid was either cDNA or gDNA, and it came from T cells, B-cell-depleted T cells, or PBMCs.

Germline assignment: CDR1 SEHNR and CDR2 FQNEAQ (reference sequence). This CDR3 comprises 15 residues. V lost 1 base and J lost 3, with 13 bases in between. Per the original methods: Amplified reference gene primers provided the basis for estimating nucleated cell counts. Data came from immunoSEQ multiplex PCR; TCRdb stores just in-frame clones and leaves some out. The V and J calls and clone size are taken from that table; D and trimming were inferred from the DNA. The sample yields 92,000 or so clones, 55% to 75% seen once. The receptor was derived from a woman of 80 years or more with acute or convalescent COVID-19. The sequencing sample was made of peripheral blood. The chain links TRBV7-9 to TRBJ2-7, with D unclear. This chain's CDR3 is CASSLGAPVLYEQYF. Here the CDR3 DNA reads TGTGCCAGCAGCTTAGGGGCTCCAGTCCTCTACGAGCAGTACTTC.